This record concerns one T cell receptor beta chain sequence. Its antigen is not identified. Using its own MiXCR run on the reads, TCRdb lists one record per CDR3 protein. This sample carries roughly 700,000 distinct CDR3 sequences, around 32% of them seen once, and the ten largest clones take about 20%. Germline V gene sequence: CDR1 SNHLY, CDR2 FYNNEI. V was shortened by 7 bases and J by 3 bases, with 10 bases between the two germline ends. This CDR3 comprises 13 residues. This sample is part of a study of T cell repertoires in cytomegalovirus infection. About the study: Recently identified HLA-C-restricted CMV epitopes were used, and well-studied HLA-B-restricted CMV epitopes were used as well. Evidence of both CMV infection and a matching HLA type came from public TCR beta signatures.

Whole-study findings and limits: Frequencies of public TCR beta families were cumulated, and this identified carriers of CMV plus the relevant HLA. Within the response measured ex vivo, HLA-C-restricted CMV-specific TCR beta clonotypes were dominant.

This chain connects TRBV2 to TRBJ1-5; possible D gene TRBD1, 5 bases. This specimen consisted of cultured PBMCs, obtained from culture after CMV antigen stimulation. The sequence was obtained from a human donor in good health (CMV status not recorded). Some clones in this sample may be carry-over from other donors' samples. The CDR3 region is CASNGDYNQPQHF. CDR3 DNA: TGTGCCAGCAATGGGGACTACAATCAGCCCCAGCATTTT.